This T cell receptor beta chain comes out of a study of blood T cell repertoires in COVID-19. Study-level background: Sites across the United States, Italy and Spain contributed samples from acute and convalescent COVID-19.

Source study methods: Counts of nucleated cells, estimated from reference gene primer amplification, were obtained. Assay: immunoSEQ multiplex PCR; the TCRdb copy retains only in-frame clones and omits some. V, J and clone size derive from that table, while D and trimming were established from the DNA sequence. The profile shows about 140,000 clones, about 80% of them singletons. V dropped 6 bases and J dropped 6 bases, with 9 bases sitting between them. The CDR3 runs to 12 residues. This sequence originates from a man over 45 with acute or convalescent COVID-19. The gene calls are TRBV12-3 or TRBV12-4 and TRBJ2-1, with a tentative D call TRBD2 (6 bases). The sequencing sample was made of peripheral blood. The CDR3 region is CASRGLFNEQFF. The DNA of the CDR3 is TGTGCCAGCAGGGGACTGTTCAATGAGCAGTTCTTC.